Sequencing of this TCR beta chain was carried out in a study of T cell clones after liver transplantation. Across the whole study: Samples came from ITN030ST, which attempted immunosuppression withdrawal within 2 years of liver transplantation. Study-level findings and limits: A significant post-transplant drop in circulating graft-donor-reactive CD4 TCRbeta sequences occurred in most of the 8 subjects.

Sequencing used immunoSEQ multiplex PCR; TCRdb keeps in-frame clones, though not all of them. This sample has fewer than 25,000 clones, with 88% found just once. The CDR3 is made up of 12 amino acids. The V end was cut by 2 bases, the J end by 3 bases, with 5 bases between. CDR1 is MNHNS, CDR2 SASEGT, per germline. Sorting of unstimulated PBMCs yielded separate CD3+CD4+ and CD3+CD8+ fractions. About this clone itself: Its specificity is not known.

This sequence originates from a human donor who received a liver transplant. This specimen was CD8+ T cells from blood, taken before liver transplant. The V and J genes are TRBV6-1 and TRBJ2-7; D is uncertain. CDR3 loop: CASSEYGYEQYF. CDR3 nucleotides: TGTGCCAGCAGTGAATACGGCTACGAGCAGTACTTC.